One TCR beta chain is described in this entry. This sample stems from a study of blood T cell repertoires in COVID-19. TCRdb's copy holds only in-frame clones and misses some; the assay was immunoSEQ multiplex PCR. The top ten hold 15% to 25% of the sample, which has under 150,000 clones, over 70% seen once. The CDR3 is 15 residues long. Germline lookup yields CDR1 SGHAT and CDR2 FQDESV (reference sequence). Trimming removed 1 base from V and 5 bases from J; junction bases left unmatched: 3. The chain couples TRBV11-1 to TRBJ2-2; 8 nucleotides match TRBD2. This TCR was recovered from an elderly man with acute or convalescent COVID-19. Sequencing was carried out using peripheral blood. The DNA for the CDR3 is TGTGCCAGCAGCTTAGGCGGGGGGCCTACCGGGGAGCTGTTTTTT. Protein: CASSLGGGPTGELFF.